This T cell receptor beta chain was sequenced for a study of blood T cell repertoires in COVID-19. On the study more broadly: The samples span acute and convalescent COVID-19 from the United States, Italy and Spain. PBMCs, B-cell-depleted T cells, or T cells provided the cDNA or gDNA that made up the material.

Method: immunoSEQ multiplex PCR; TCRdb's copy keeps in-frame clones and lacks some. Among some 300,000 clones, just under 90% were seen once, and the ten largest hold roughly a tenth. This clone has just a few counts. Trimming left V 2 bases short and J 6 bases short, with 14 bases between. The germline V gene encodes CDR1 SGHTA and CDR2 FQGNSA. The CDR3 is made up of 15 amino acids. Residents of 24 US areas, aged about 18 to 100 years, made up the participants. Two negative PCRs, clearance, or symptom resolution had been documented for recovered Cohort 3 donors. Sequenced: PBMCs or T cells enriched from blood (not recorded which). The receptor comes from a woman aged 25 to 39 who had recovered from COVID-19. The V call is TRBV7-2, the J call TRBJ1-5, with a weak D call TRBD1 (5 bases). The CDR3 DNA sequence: TGTGCCAGCAGCTTATCGTCGGGGGAGAGTCAGCCCCAGCATTTT. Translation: CASSLSSGESQPQHF.